The 21 T cell receptor beta chains below all came from one sample that was sequenced in a study of tumor and adjacent non-tumor tissue in lung cancer. Three rounds of nested PCR, following a modified ARM-PCR protocol, produced the TCRbeta library. TCRdb re-derived calls from the multiplex PCR reads in MiXCR, one entry per CDR3 protein. The sample includes 85,000 to 100,000 distinct CDR3 sequences, roughly 70% of them seen just once. This sample's RNA came from whole unsorted tissue. Sequenced input: lung tumor tissue. These receptors were taken from a man aged 60-69 years with non-small cell lung cancer.

The gene calls are TRBV19 and TRBJ2-1; 7 nucleotides match TRBD2. V dropped 5 bases and J dropped 5; count of bases not matched to a gene: 9. There are 15 residues in the CDR3. Per the germline V gene, CDR1 is LNHDA and CDR2 is SQIVND (reference sequence). The CDR3 nucleotides read TGTGCCAGTAGTGTGAGCGGGAAGCCGGACAATGAGCAGTTCTTC. As protein: CASSVSGKPDNEQFF.

Comment on this clonotype: This may come from a read error, since a much larger clone is one base off. This chain uses TRBV28 with TRBJ2-5; 8 nucleotides align to TRBD2. This CDR3 spans 14 amino acids. V was pared by 4 bases and J by 4 bases, with 5 bases of the junction left unmatched. From germline, CDR1 is MDHEN and CDR2 SYDVKM. The CDR3 spells CASSSPGLAETQYF. CDR3 in DNA: TGTGCCAGCAGTTCCCCCGGACTAGCAGAGACCCAGTACTTC.

The gene calls are TRBV11-2 and TRBJ2-5; no clear D. The length of the CDR3 is 14 residues. Germline CDR1 reads SGHAT; CDR2 reads FQNNGV. V was cut by 4 bases and J by 5 bases, with 14 bases left in between. The CDR3: CASSSEGVWETQYF. CDR3 DNA sequence: TGTGCCAGCAGCTCCGAAGGAGTTTGGGAGACCCAGTACTTC. Complete variable domain (other parts from reference TRBV11-2 and TRBJ2-5): EAGVAQSPRYKIIEKRQSVAFWCNPISGHATLYWYQQILGQGPKLLIQFQNNGVVDDSQLPKDRFSAERLKGVDSTLKIQPAKLEDSAVYLCASSSEGVWETQYFGPGTRLLVL.

For this clonotype: Being one base from a much bigger clone, this may be a read error. CDR3 protein: CAGSLGPGNGAGELFF. The CDR3 DNA follows: TGTGCCGGCAGTTTGGGCCCAGGGAATGGGGCCGGGGAGCTGTTTTTT. The rearrangement joins TRBV12-3 or TRBV12-4 to TRBJ2-2, with D possibly matching TRBD1 (5 bases). The CDR3 extends over 16 amino acids.

Comments on this clonotype: A junction end diverges from the germline sequence, so it may reflect a read error. This chain uses TRBV11-1 with TRBJ2-1; D is ambiguous. Germline values: CDR1 SGHAT, CDR2 FQDESV (reference sequence). The CDR3 consists of 14 residues. The CDR3 DNA reads as TGTGCCAGCGGCTTAAGGGAAAGGGCCAATGAGCAGTTCTTC. Its translation: CASGLRERANEQFF.

For this clonotype: The germline gene is not matched at one end of the junction; a read error may be the cause. V usage is TRBV10-2 and J usage is TRBJ1-5; D gene ambiguous. This CDR3 is 13 amino acids long. Germline CDR1 reads WSHSY; CDR2 reads SAAADI. CDR3 nucleotides: TGCCCCAGCAGTCAAGAGGGAGGTCAGCCCCAGCATTTT. This sequence encodes CPSSQEGGQPQHF.

As for this clonotype: An end of the junction does not agree with germline; a read error may underlie this. The rearrangement uses TRBV6-5 and TRBJ2-1; tentative D call: TRBD2 (5 bases). This CDR3 is 16 amino acids long. The germline V gene encodes CDR1 MNHEY and CDR2 SVGAGI. The CDR3 sequence: CASTYLSGPADGKMFF. In DNA, the CDR3 is TGTGCCAGCACTTACCTATCTGGACCAGCGGATGGAAAGATGTTCTTC.

In this sample, this clonotype turned up many times. The chain has TRBV10-3 and TRBJ1-1; 8 bases align to TRBD1. The ends lost 10 bases at V and 4 bases at J; junction bases unmatched: 11. CDR1 is ENHRY and CDR2 is SYGVKD in the germline V gene. This CDR3 is 14 amino acids long. As DNA, the CDR3 is TGTGCCACAGGGGGCACTGCTCCTGCCACTGAAGCTTTCTTT. It encodes CATGGTAPATEAFF.

On this clonotype: At one end, the junction sequence differs from germline, possibly due to a read error. This rearrangement joins TRBV11-3 to TRBJ1-5; 7 bases match TRBD1. CDR1 and CDR2 from the germline V gene are SGHNT and YENEEA. The CDR3 has 14 amino acids. The chain's CDR3 is CASSFDRADQTQHF. In nucleotides, the CDR3 is TGTGCCAGCAGCTTCGACAGGGCGGATCAGACCCAGCATTTT.

The table lists this clonotype with many counts. The chain employs TRBV19 and TRBJ1-6, with 8 nucleotides matching TRBD1. Trimming removed 5 bases from V and 6 bases from J; junction bases left unmatched: 9. The CDR3 spans 16 residues. Per germline, CDR1 LNHDA and CDR2 SQIVND (reference sequence). CDR3 sequence (DNA): TGTGCCAGTAGTGTCTCTCCACAGGGGGGTAATTCACCCCTCCACTTT. This codes for CASSVSPQGGNSPLHF.

In the case of this clonotype: One junction end does not reproduce the germline sequence, and a read error may be involved. The chain uses TRBV12-3 or TRBV12-4 and TRBJ2-1, with 10 bases matching TRBD1. CDR3 length equals 13 residues. CDR3 region: CVSSGTGVNEQFF. CDR3 coding DNA: TGTGTCAGCAGTGGGACAGGGGTCAATGAACAGTTCTTC.

As concerns this clonotype: The CDR3 does not close with the conserved phenylalanine or tryptophan, likely indicating a read error. The chain joins TRBV11-2 to TRBJ2-3, with D perhaps matching TRBD2 (7 bases). The CDR3 runs to 17 residues. Germline-derived CDR1 and CDR2 are SGHAT and FQNNGV. Trimming stripped 2 bases from V and 3 bases from J, with 18 bases between. CDR3 sequence reads: CASSLRLVGGPTDTQYY. CDR3 sequence (DNA): TGTGCCAGCAGCTTACGGCTAGTGGGGGGGCCGACAGATACGCAGTATTAT.

Turning to this clonotype: At one end, the junction sequence differs from germline, possibly due to a read error. The chain employs TRBV12-3 or TRBV12-4 and TRBJ2-3; maybe TRBD1 (6 bases). This CDR3 has 14 amino acids. Here the CDR3 reads CASIRRQATDKQYF. CDR3 sequence (DNA): TGTGCCAGCATCCGTAGACAGGCCACAGATAAGCAGTATTTT.

As to this clonotype: An end of the junction differs from the germline gene, which may be a read error. The CDR3: CASSMRQWQGANVPTF. The CDR3 DNA follows: TGTGCCAGTAGTATGCGACAGTGGCAAGGGGCCAACGTCCCGACTTTC. The chain combines TRBV19 with TRBJ2-6; tentatively, D is TRBD1 (5 bases). The CDR3 is 16 residues long. Germline CDR1 LNHDA, CDR2 SQIVND (reference sequence).

J is TRBJ2-7 and V is TRBV29-1; D is tentatively TRBD1 or TRBD2 (6 bases each). Germline V CDR1 and CDR2: SQVTM, ANQGSEA. This CDR3 has 12 residues. CDR3 protein: CIAGHLRDEQYF. For the CDR3, the DNA is TGCATCGCGGGACACCTTAGGGACGAGCAGTACTTC.

V usage is TRBV19 and J usage is TRBJ2-7, with TRBD1 identical over 9 bases. CDR1 is LNHDA, CDR2 SQIVND, per germline (reference sequence). V shed 5 bases, J shed 8 bases, and the junction held 13 bases outside the gene matches. The CDR3 is 15 amino acids. CDR3 sequence: CASSAGQGFGVQQYF. Written as DNA, the CDR3 is TGTGCCAGTAGTGCGGGACAGGGTTTTGGTGTCCAGCAGTACTTC.

This clonotype has at least ten counts. The V gene is TRBV20-1, the J gene TRBJ2-1; D not resolved. This CDR3 contains 11 residues. The V end was cut by 5 bases, the J end by 6 bases, with 8 bases between. Germline V gives CDR1 DFQATT, CDR2 SNEGSKA (reference sequence). The CDR3 is CSALNGNEQFF. CDR3 bases: TGCAGTGCTTTAAACGGCAATGAGCAGTTCTTC.

With respect to this clonotype: A much more abundant neighbour one base away suggests this may be a read error. The CDR3 loop is CASSSSGGREEEFF. The CDR3 DNA reads as TGCGCCAGCAGCTCTAGCGGAGGGCGGGAGGAGGAGTTCTTC. The chain joins TRBV5-1 to TRBJ2-1; 8 bases fit TRBD2. V trimming: 3 bases; J trimming: 14 bases; junction bases outside the gene matches: 13. Germline CDR1 and CDR2: SGHRS and YFSETQ. The length of the CDR3 is 14 residues.

Only one count was recorded for this clonotype. A much more abundant neighbour one base away suggests this may be a read error. This chain links TRBV20-1 with TRBJ2-1; D gene unclear. Germline V gene data show CDR1 as DFQATT and CDR2 as SNEGSKA (reference sequence). The CDR3 spans 13 residues. The CDR3 spells CSSPGGFYSEQFF. Written as DNA, the CDR3 is TGCAGTAGCCCGGGTGGGTTCTACAGTGAGCAGTTCTTC.

The sample holds a few counts of this clonotype. With a much larger clone just one base away, this may be a read error. V is TRBV28 and J is TRBJ2-5, with a tentative D call TRBD2 (5 bases). CDR3 length: 13 amino acids. The germline V gene has CDR1 MDHEN and CDR2 SYDVKM. CDR3 sequence: CASRVPVGETQHF. The CDR3 coding sequence is TGTGCCAGCAGAGTCCCTGTTGGGGAGACCCAGCACTTC.

About this clonotype itself: One end of the junction is discordant with germline, which a read error may explain. The chain employs TRBV6-1 and TRBJ2-2; D possibly uses TRBD1 or TRBD2 (6 bases each). The CDR3 is made up of 14 amino acids. Germline-derived CDR1 and CDR2 are MNHNS and SASEGT. The DNA for the CDR3 is TGTACCAGCAGGCGGGACACTAACACCGGGGAGCTGTTTTTT. It is translated as CTSRRDTNTGELFF.